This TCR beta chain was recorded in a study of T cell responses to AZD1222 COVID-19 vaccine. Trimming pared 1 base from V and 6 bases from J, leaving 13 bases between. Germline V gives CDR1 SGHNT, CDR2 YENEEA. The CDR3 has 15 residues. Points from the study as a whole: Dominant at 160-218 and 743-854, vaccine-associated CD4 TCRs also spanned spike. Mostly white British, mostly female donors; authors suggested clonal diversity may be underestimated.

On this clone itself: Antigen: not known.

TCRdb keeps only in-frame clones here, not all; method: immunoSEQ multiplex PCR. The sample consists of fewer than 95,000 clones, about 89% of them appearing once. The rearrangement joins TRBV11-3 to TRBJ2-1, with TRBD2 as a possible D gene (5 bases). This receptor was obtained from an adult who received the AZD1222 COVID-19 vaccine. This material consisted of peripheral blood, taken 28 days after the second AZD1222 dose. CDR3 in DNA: TGTGCCAGCAGCTTAGTTGGCCCGGGGAGCAATGAGCAGTTCTTC. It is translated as CASSLVGPGSNEQFF.